This T cell receptor beta chain was identified in a study of T-cell reconstitution after alpha-beta-depleted transplantation in children. Study results and caveats: Alpha-beta T cells about two months after transplant reportedly derived from several hundred expanded graft clones. It was newly produced T cells that mostly accounted for T-cell counts and diversity one year after transplant.

The TCRbeta library incorporated unique molecular identifiers. TCRdb passed the PCR reads through MiXCR, listing each CDR3 protein once. In the table there are about 980,000 distinct CDR3 sequences, around 30% of which are singletons. J lost 0 bases, V lost 2 bases, and 9 bases had no gene match. Germline CDR1 SGHRS, CDR2 YFSETQ. The CDR3 is 17 amino acids. About this clonotype itself: The antigen is not known.

The clonotype comes from a boy less than two years old who had a stem cell transplant for SCID, so the T cells may come from the graft donor. V and J are TRBV5-1 and TRBJ1-1; 8 bases are shared with TRBD1. The sequenced sample was PBMCs, mostly from graft donor cells, obtained 360 days after TCRalphabeta/CD19-depleted stem cell transplant. Written as DNA, the CDR3 is TGCGCCAGCAGCTTTTACCGGACAGGGCCCTTGAACACTGAAGCTTTCTTT. Residues: CASSFYRTGPLNTEAFF.